The sequence of this T cell receptor (beta chain) was determined in a study of blood T cell repertoires in COVID-19 (dated by TCRdb to about 2020). About the investigation overall: Samples from collaborators originated in the United States, Italy and Spain and spanned both the acute and convalescent phases of COVID-19. The material from the prospective study consisted of cDNA or gDNA derived from T cells, B-cell-depleted T cells, or PBMCs. Subjects who had been exposed to COVID-19, were actively infected with it, or had recovered from it provided the deeply sampled blood TCRbeta repertoires that made up the dataset. The repertoires were released in a freely available public database meant as a resource for research on the immune response to SARS-CoV-2. Samples came from the ongoing ImmuneRACE study (first 160 participants) plus 1,254 subjects from 6 global collaborators. A de-identified subject ID, COVID-19 status, age in years and sex were almost always included in the sample metadata. HLA class I and class II types, where available, came from metadata supplied by the sample provider rather than from assay-based typing.

The CDR3 holds 13 amino acids from the cysteine to the phenylalanine. Just the 39-base CDR3 DNA is kept, in frame starting at base 1. Trimming takes 0 bases from V and 5 bases from J, and the germline ends sit 7 bases apart. CDR1 and CDR2 were assigned from the germline V gene as SQVTM and ANQGSEA. The immunoSEQ Assay, a bias-controlled multiplex PCR, was used to amplify TCRbeta CDR3 regions from genomic DNA. The source study handled its data this way. The number of nucleated cells in each sample was estimated by amplification of reference gene primers within the assay. Sequence reads were collapsed and filtered to measure the absolute abundance of every unique TCRbeta CDR3 rearrangement. Productive Simpson clonality was computed per sample as the square root of Simpson's diversity index over productive rearrangements. TCRdb obtained this table from immuneACCESS and retained in-frame rearrangements with V and J assigned. These tables miss some clones; where compared with another copy, unresolved V genes account for less than half of the shortfall, and the remainder is unexplained. That table is the source of V, J and clone size, and D and trimming were worked out from the DNA. For this sample there are 30,000 to 45,000 clones; 85% appear just once. The ten largest clonotypes hold approximately 15% of the sample.

Each collaborating institution followed its own protocols to collect whole blood in K2EDTA tubes. For TCRbeta analysis, collaborators shipped samples in one of three forms: frozen whole blood, isolated PBMCs, or DNA extracted from either of those sample types. Remarks on this clone: The clone's antigen remains unknown. No base quality information exists; no much larger clone differs at one position.

What the study reported, not specific to this receptor: The amount of clinical and demographic metadata varied by source and participant and was provided uncurated.

The sequence was obtained from a human donor in a cohort sampled during active COVID-19. The sample comprised peripheral blood. The rearranged segments are TRBV29-1 and TRBJ2-2; TRBD1 is a weak D gene call, 5 bases matching. This receptor has the CDR3 CSVEESGTGELFF. The nucleotide sequence reads TGCAGCGTTGAAGAGTCAGGGACCGGGGAGCTGTTTTTT.